These 14 T cell receptor beta chains came from one sample sequenced in a study of siplizumab effects on memory and regulatory T cells (dated by TCRdb to the late 2010s). The library was generated by the immunoSEQ multiplex PCR assay. Not all clones reach the TCRdb copy of this immuneACCESS table, which keeps in-frame sequences only. Checked studies attribute under half of the gap to unresolved V genes and leave the rest unexplained. Within this sample are about 14,000 clones, with about 46% of them counted one time only. The top ten constitute over 8.5% of the sample. Mixed lymphocyte reaction cells were cocultured at 37°C for 6 to 7 days. No antigen has been identified for these receptors. Specimen: CFSE-low (dividing) CD4+ T cells sorted from an allogeneic mixed lymphocyte reaction. The receptors were sampled from a human donor in good health; the cells came from an allogeneic mixed lymphocyte reaction.

This clone is medium-sized in the sample. This rearrangement joins TRBV5-6 to TRBJ1-1; a weak D match, TRBD1 (5 bases). Trimming pared 4 bases from V and 1 base from J, leaving 14 bases between. Per the germline V gene, CDR1 is SGHDT and CDR2 is YYEEEE. This CDR3 region has 15 residues. Here the CDR3 reads CASSPLGTGNTEAFF. The CDR3 DNA reads as TGTGCCAGCAGCCCCCTCGGGACGGGGAACACTGAAGCTTTCTTT.

The rearrangement uses TRBV2 and TRBJ2-7, with TRBD1 identical over 7 bases. Germline values: CDR1 SNHLY, CDR2 FYNNEI. This CDR3 region has 14 residues. V dropped 8 bases and J dropped 13; count of bases not matched to a gene: 20. Here the CDR3 DNA reads TGTGCCAGCCGAGTGGATGGGACAGTTAAATATCAATACTTC. It encodes CASRVDGTVKYQYF. Full variable domain (remainder filled in from reference TRBV2 and TRBJ2-7): EPEVTQTPSHQVTQMGQEVILRCVPISNHLYFYWYRQILGQKVEFLVSFYNNEISEKSEIFDDQFSVERPDGSNFTLKIRSTKLEDSAMYFCASRVDGTVKYQYFGPGTRLTVT.

There are a few counts of this clone. This sequence joins TRBV28 and TRBJ1-1; D unclear. V was shortened by 2 bases and J by 7 bases, with 11 bases between the two germline ends. This CDR3 has 13 residues. Per the germline V gene, CDR1 is MDHEN and CDR2 is SYDVKM. Here the CDR3 reads CASSLQVPFEAFF. The CDR3 bases are TGTGCCAGCAGTTTACAGGTACCCTTTGAAGCTTTCTTT.

Only a few counts were recorded for this clone. The chain uses TRBV29-1 and TRBJ1-2; no definite D call. Germline CDR1 is SQVTM and CDR2 is ANQGSEA. The V end lost 6 bases, the J end lost 4 bases, and 18 bases lay between the germline ends. This CDR3 contains 14 residues. The CDR3 region is CSVGPKHAIYGYTF. The DNA for the CDR3 is TGCAGCGTAGGACCGAAGCACGCGATCTATGGCTACACCTTC.

This clone was observed a few times. The V and J genes are TRBV5-1 and TRBJ2-2, with D unclear. The CDR3 consists of 13 residues. With 9 bases removed from V and 6 bases from J, the gap between germline ends came to 15 bases. The germline CDR1 and CDR2 sequences are SGHRS and YFSETQ. The CDR3 spells CATFDVGAGELFF. The CDR3 coding sequence is TGCGCCACCTTCGATGTGGGTGCCGGGGAGCTGTTTTTT.

About this clone: The same CDR3 can be traced to other DNA sequences in this sample. The chain is built from TRBV5-1 and TRBJ1-2; the D is unclear. V gave up 1 base and J gave up 8 bases, with 21 bases separating them. Germline V gene lookup returns CDR1 SGHRS and CDR2 YFSETQ. CDR3 size: 16 residues. The CDR3 DNA is TGCGCCAGCAGCTTGAACCAGGCATCCTCGACCCTGGGCTACACCTTC. Amino acid sequence: CASSLNQASSTLGYTF.

The V call is TRBV6-1, the J call TRBJ1-1, with 12 bases that match TRBD1. The V segment lost 6 bases and the J segment 4 bases; nucleotides outside the gene matches: 6. The CDR3 runs to 15 residues. From germline, CDR1 is MNHNS and CDR2 SASEGT. The chain's CDR3 is CASRPGQGARTEAFF. Written as DNA, the CDR3 is TGTGCCAGCAGACCGGGACAGGGGGCGCGCACTGAAGCTTTCTTT.

Details on this clone: This sample includes further DNA sequences coding for the same CDR3. CDR3 sequence reads: CASRAQTRTGELFF. The CDR3 bases are TGCGCCAGCAGGGCCCAGACACGTACCGGGGAGCTGTTTTTT. The chain joins TRBV5-1 to TRBJ2-2; D call uncertain. The V gene's germline CDR1 is SGHRS and CDR2 YFSETQ. The CDR3 totals 14 residues. V was clipped by 5 bases and J by 5 bases, with 13 bases between them.

Only a few counts were recorded for this clone. The chain uses TRBV5-6 and TRBJ1-4, with D perhaps TRBD1 (5 bases). The CDR3 covers 13 residues. Trimming left V 5 bases short and J 12 bases short, with 17 bases between. The germline V gene encodes CDR1 SGHDT and CDR2 YYEEEE. The CDR3 DNA reads as TGTGCCAGCAGTTCGATTGACAGAGGAGAACTGTTTTTT. Its protein is CASSSIDRGELFF.

This clone was found a few times. The V call is TRBV5-1, the J call TRBJ2-7; 7 bases fit TRBD2. CDR3 size: 14 residues. V shed 7 bases and J 2 bases; nucleotides not matched to a gene: 9. Per germline, CDR1 SGHRS and CDR2 YFSETQ. CDR3 in amino acids: CASYRTAGAYEQYF. Written as DNA, the CDR3 is TGCGCCAGCTACCGAACGGCGGGGGCCTACGAGCAGTACTTC.

V is TRBV7-8 and J is TRBJ2-1, with D possibly being TRBD2 (6 bases). CDR3 length: 16 residues. The V gene's germline CDR1 is SGHVS and CDR2 FQNEAQ. V was pared by 5 bases and J by 10 bases, with 24 bases between. The CDR3 DNA is TGTGCCAGCAGCACTATCCAGGGATTATACCGGGAGGAGCAGTTCTTC. It codes for CASSTIQGLYREEQFF.

This clone is termed medium-sized (0.01 to 0.1%). For the CDR3, the DNA is TGTGCCAGCAGTACCCAGGGGGCTCTTGCCGGGGAGCTGTTTTTT. Translated, it gives CASSTQGALAGELFF. This chain links TRBV2 with TRBJ2-2; 8 bases align to TRBD1. Germline values: CDR1 SNHLY, CDR2 FYNNEI. Unmatched junction bases numbered 8, after V lost 5 bases and J lost 6 bases. CDR3 length: 15 residues.

The chain links TRBV2 to TRBJ1-5; unclear D gene. V was clipped by 1 base and J by 5 bases, with 9 bases between them. The CDR3 length is 14 residues. Germline V gives CDR1 SNHLY, CDR2 FYNNEI. The CDR3 DNA follows: TGTGCCAGCAGTGAAGACCTGGGCGATCAGCCCCAGCATTTT. Translating gives CASSEDLGDQPQHF.

This clone was detected only once. The chain uses TRBV9 and TRBJ2-2; D may match TRBD1 or TRBD2 (5 bases each). Germline V gene sequence: CDR1 SGDLS, CDR2 YYNGEE. With 2 bases removed from V and 7 bases from J, the gap between germline ends came to 9 bases. This CDR3 comprises 13 residues. The CDR3: CASSVGGIGELFF. CDR3 coding DNA: TGTGCCAGCAGCGTTGGGGGAATCGGGGAGCTGTTTTTT.